The clone carrying this TCR beta chain has a handful of counts. As yet, its antigen is unknown. Employing constant-segment primers, 5'RACE generated TCR alpha and TCR beta cDNA libraries bearing sample barcodes and UMIs. TCRdb re-called the 5' RACE reads with MiXCR, one entry per CDR3 protein. Of around 45,000 distinct CDR3 sequences in the sample, less than 9.5% are singletons; the top ten hold 12%. The data originate from a study of T-cell memory formation after mild COVID-19. Study-level information: TCR clustering was largely donor specific.

Whole-study findings and limits: Among contracting clones, CD4+ were mainly CM/EM and CD8+ enriched in EMRA. Pre-infection memory contained some responding clones, which suggested that cross-reactive memory had joined.

Sample: PBMCs or a T cell subset sorted from them (not recorded which). The source is an adult woman who had mild COVID-19 (a few samples of this study predate the infection). Cell type and time point are not known.

CDR3: CASSPWTGQYGYTF. The CDR3 nucleotides are TGTGCCAGCAGCCCTTGGACAGGGCAGTATGGCTACACCTTC. This sequence joins TRBV9 and TRBJ1-2, with TRBD1 matching 8 bases. This CDR3 has 14 residues. Germline V gene data show CDR1 as SGDLS and CDR2 as YYNGEE. The V and J ends lost 4 bases and 5 bases, in that order; junction bases with no gene match: 7.